This TCR beta chain stems from a study of blood T cells in healthy people across ages. Overall study context: Per every two T cells, about one barcoded beta molecule was captured by template switching.

No fewer than 5 micrograms of total RNA were isolated from every sample. Primed by a sample-barcoded 5' primer and a J-beta primer mix, a second PCR proceeded for about 7 to 11 cycles. TCRdb re-derived calls from the 5' RACE reads in MiXCR, one entry per CDR3 protein. Among some 900,000 distinct CDR3 sequences listed, under 50% were seen once. This clonotype was sampled from a young man in good health. The material sequenced was blood.

The CDR3 sequence: CASALGDQPQHF. The CDR3 nucleotides read TGTGCCAGCGCCCTCGGGGATCAGCCCCAGCATTTT. This rearrangement joins TRBV7-9 to TRBJ1-5; D gene ambiguous. The CDR3 has 12 amino acids. V was shortened by 8 bases and J by 5 bases, with 10 bases between the two germline ends. Looked up from germline, CDR1 is SEHNR and CDR2 is FQNEAQ (reference sequence).